This TCR beta chain is from a study of blood T cell repertoires in COVID-19. V lost 5 bases to trimming and J lost 0 bases; unmatched junction nucleotides: 18. Germline V gives CDR1 SGHVS, CDR2 FQNEAQ. This CDR3 region has 20 residues. Donors were grouped by their self-reported clinical history. Each recovered donor of Cohort 3 presented with two negative PCRs, clearance, or symptom resolution. As processed by the authors: How many nucleated cells were present was estimated from reference gene primer amplification. Only in-frame clones appear in the TCRdb table, and some are missing; sequencing was by immunoSEQ multiplex PCR. That table furnishes V, J and clone size, whereas the DNA furnished D and trimming. The sample carries around 170,000 clones, around 84% recorded once.

The source is a woman between 50 and 59 years old who had recovered from COVID-19. The chain carries TRBV7-8 and TRBJ2-4; TRBD1 agrees at 8 bases. The sample was PBMCs or T cells enriched from blood (not recorded which). The CDR3 here is CASSPRERSGTGVAKNIQYF. Written as DNA, the CDR3 is TGTGCCAGCAGCCCCCGAGAGAGATCCGGGACAGGAGTAGCCAAAAACATTCAGTACTTC.